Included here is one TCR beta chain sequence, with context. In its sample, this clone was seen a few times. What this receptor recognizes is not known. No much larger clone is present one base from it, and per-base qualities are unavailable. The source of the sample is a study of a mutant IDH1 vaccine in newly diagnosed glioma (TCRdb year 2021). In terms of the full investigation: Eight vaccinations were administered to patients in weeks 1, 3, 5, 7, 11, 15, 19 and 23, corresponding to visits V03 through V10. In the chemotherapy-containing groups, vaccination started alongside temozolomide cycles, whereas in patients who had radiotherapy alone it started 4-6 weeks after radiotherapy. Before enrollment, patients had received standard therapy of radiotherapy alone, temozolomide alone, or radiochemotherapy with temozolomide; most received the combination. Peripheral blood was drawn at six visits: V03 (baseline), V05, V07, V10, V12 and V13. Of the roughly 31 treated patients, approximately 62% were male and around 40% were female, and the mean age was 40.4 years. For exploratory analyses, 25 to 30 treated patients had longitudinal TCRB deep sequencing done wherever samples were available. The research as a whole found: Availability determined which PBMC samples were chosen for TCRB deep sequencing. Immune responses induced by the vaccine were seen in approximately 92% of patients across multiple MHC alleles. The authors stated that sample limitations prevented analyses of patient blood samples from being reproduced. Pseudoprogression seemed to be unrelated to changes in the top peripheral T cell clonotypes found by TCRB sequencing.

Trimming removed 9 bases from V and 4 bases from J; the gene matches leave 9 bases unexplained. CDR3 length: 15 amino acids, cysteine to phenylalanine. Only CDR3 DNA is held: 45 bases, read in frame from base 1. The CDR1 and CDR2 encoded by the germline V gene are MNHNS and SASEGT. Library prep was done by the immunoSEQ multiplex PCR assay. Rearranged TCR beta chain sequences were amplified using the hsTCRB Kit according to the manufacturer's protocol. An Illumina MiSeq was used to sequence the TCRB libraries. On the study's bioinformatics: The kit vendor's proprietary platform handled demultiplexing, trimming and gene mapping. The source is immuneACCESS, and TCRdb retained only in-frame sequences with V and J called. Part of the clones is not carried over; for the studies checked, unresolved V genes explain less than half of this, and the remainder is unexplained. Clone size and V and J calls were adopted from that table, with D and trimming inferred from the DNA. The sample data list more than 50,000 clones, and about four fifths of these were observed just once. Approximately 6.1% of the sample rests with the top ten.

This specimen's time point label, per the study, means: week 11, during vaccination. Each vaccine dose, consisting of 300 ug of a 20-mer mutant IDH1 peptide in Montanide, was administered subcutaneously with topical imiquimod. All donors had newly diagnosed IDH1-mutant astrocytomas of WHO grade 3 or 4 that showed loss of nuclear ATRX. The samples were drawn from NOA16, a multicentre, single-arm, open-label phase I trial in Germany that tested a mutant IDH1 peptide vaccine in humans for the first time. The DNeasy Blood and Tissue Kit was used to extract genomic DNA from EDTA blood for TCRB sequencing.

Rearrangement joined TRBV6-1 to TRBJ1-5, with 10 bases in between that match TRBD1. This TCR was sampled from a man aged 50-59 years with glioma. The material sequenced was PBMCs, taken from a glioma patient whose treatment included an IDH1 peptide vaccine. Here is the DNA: TGTGCCAGTCTAGGGGGACAGGGGCATAATCAGCCCCAGCATTTT. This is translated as CASLGGQGHNQPQHF.